The TCR beta chain described here comes from a study of graft-versus-host responses after intestinal transplantation. Study as a whole: Uniformly, recipients were administered anti-thymocyte globulin induction with subsequent tacrolimus and steroids for 2 to 3 years. General observations from the study: GvH clones occurred in recipient marrow; some first appeared in ileum or blood. Declines in HvG clones occurring early post-transplant were associated with peak circulating GvH clone levels.

A remark on this clone: The antigen remains undetermined.

V was cut by 5 bases and J by 1 base, with 5 bases left in between. CDR1 and CDR2 (germline): LNHDA, SQIVND (reference sequence). The CDR3 extends over 12 amino acids. Sequencing used immunoSEQ multiplex PCR; TCRdb keeps in-frame clones, though not all of them. In the table there are 25,000 to 35,000 clones, 70% to 90% of which are singletons. The sample was PBMCs, taken roughly 68 weeks after intestinal transplantation. This TCR derives from a human patient who received an intestinal transplant, so some T cells may come from the graft donor. The gene calls are TRBV19 and TRBJ1-2; D gene uncertain. CDR3 sequence reads: CASSPINYGYTF. CDR3 coding DNA: TGTGCCAGTAGTCCGATTAACTATGGCTACACCTTC.